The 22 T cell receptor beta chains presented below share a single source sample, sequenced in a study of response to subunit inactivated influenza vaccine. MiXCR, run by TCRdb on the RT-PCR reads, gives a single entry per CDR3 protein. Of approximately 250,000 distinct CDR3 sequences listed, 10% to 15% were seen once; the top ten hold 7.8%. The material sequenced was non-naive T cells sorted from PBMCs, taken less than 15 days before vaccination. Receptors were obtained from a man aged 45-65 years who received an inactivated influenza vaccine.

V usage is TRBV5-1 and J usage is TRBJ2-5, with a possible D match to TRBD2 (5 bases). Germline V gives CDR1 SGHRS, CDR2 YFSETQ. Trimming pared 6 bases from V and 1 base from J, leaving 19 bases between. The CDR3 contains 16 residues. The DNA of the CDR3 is TGCGCCAGCAAATTGGCTAGCTTGGGGATCCAAGAGACCCAGTACTTC. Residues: CASKLASLGIQETQYF.

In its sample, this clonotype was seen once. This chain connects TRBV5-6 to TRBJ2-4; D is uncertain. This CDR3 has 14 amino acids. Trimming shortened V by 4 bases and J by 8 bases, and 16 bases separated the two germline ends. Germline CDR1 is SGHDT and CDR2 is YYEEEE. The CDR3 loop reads CASSTPTMIDIQYF. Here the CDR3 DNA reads TGTGCCAGCAGCACCCCGACCATGATCGACATTCAGTACTTC.

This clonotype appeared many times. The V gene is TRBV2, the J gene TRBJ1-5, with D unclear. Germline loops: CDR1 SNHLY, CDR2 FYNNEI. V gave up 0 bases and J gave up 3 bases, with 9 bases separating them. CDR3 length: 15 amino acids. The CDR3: CASSEASGDNQPQHF. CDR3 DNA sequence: TGTGCCAGCAGTGAAGCGTCAGGAGACAATCAGCCCCAGCATTTT.

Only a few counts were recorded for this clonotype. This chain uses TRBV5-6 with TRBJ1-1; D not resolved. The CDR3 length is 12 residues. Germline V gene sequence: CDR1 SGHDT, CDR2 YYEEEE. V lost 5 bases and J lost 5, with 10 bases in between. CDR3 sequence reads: CASSIRTTEAFF. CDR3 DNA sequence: TGTGCCAGCAGTATAAGGACTACTGAAGCTTTCTTT.

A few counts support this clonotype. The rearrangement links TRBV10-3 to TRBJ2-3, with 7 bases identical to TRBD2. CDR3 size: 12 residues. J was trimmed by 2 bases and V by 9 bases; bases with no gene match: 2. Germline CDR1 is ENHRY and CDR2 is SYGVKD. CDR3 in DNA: TGTGCCATTGGGACTACCACAGATACGCAGTATTTT. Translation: CAIGTTTDTQYF.

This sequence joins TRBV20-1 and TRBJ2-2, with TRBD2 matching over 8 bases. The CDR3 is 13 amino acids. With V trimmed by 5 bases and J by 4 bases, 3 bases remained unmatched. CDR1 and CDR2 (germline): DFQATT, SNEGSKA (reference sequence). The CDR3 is CSAYSGITGELFF. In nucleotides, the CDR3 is TGCAGTGCTTATAGCGGGATCACCGGGGAGCTGTTTTTT.

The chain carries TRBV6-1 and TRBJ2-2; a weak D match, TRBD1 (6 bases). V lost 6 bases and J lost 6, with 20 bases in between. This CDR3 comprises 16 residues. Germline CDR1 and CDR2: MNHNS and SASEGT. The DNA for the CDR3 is TGTGCCAGCAGAAGGGGAACAGGGCTGATATCCGGGGAGCTGTTTTTT. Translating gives CASRRGTGLISGELFF.

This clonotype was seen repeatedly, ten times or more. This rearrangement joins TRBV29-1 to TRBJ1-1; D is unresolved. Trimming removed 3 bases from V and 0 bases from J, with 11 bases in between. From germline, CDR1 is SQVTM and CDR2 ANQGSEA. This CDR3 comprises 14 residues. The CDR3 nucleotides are TGCAGCGTTGAGAGGGAGGACCTGAACACTGAAGCTTTCTTT. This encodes CSVEREDLNTEAFF.

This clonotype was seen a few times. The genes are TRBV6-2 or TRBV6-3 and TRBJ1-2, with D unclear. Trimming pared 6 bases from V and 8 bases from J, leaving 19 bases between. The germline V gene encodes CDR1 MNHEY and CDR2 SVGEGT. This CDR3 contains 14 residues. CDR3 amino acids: CASRNDGSQEGYTF. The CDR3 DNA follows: TGTGCCAGCAGGAACGACGGATCTCAGGAGGGCTACACCTTC.

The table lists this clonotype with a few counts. Here the CDR3 reads CASSLAQRSGNQETQYF. CDR3 DNA: TGTGCCAGCAGCTTGGCCCAGCGTAGCGGAAACCAAGAGACCCAGTACTTC. The V gene is TRBV5-5, the J gene TRBJ2-5; weak D call: TRBD2 (6 bases). CDR1 and CDR2 (germline): SGHKS, YYEKEE (reference sequence). Trimming removed 0 bases at V and 0 bases at J, with 15 bases between. CDR3 length: 17 amino acids.

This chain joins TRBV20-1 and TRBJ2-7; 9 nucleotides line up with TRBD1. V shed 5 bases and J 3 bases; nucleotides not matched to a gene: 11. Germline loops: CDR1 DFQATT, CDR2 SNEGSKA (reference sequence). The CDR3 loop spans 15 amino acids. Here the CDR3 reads CSASVTGQGYYEQYF. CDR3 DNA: TGCAGTGCTTCCGTTACGGGACAGGGATACTACGAGCAGTACTTC.

The CDR3 spells CASSKTGTGGPTGELFF. For the CDR3, the DNA is TGTGCCAGCAGCAAAACCGGGACAGGGGGACCCACCGGGGAGCTGTTTTTT. The chain uses TRBV21-1 and TRBJ2-2; the table names TRBD1, a call not compared with the DNA. TRBV21-1 is an annotated pseudogene. The CDR3 runs to 17 residues.

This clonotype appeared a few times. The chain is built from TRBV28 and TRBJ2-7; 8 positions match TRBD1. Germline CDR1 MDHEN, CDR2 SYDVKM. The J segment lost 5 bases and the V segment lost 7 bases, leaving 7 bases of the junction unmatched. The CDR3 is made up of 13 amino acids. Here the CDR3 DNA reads TGTGCCAGCAAGTGGGACAGGACACACGAGCAGTACTTC. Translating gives CASKWDRTHEQYF. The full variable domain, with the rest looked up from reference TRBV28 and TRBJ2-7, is DVKVTQSSRYLVKRTGEKVFLECVQDMDHENMFWYRQDPGLGLRLIYFSYDVKMKEKGDIPEGYSVSREKKERFSLILESASTNQTSMYLCASKWDRTHEQYFGPGTRLTVT.

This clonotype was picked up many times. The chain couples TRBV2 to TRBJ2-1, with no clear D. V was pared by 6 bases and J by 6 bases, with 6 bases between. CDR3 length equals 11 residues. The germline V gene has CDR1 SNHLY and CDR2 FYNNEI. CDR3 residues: CASSPGNEQFF. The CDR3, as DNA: TGTGCCAGCAGCCCCGGCAATGAGCAGTTCTTC.

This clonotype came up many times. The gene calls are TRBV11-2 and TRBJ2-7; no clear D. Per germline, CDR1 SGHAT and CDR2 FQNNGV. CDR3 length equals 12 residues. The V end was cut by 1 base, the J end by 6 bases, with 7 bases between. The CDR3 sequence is CASSLGPPEQYF. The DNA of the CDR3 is TGTGCCAGCAGCTTAGGACCGCCCGAGCAGTACTTC.

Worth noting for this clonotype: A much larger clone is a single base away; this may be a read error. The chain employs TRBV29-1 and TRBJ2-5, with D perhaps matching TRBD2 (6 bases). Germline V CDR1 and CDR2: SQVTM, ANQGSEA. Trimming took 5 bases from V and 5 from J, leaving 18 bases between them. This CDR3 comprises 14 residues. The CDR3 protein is CSVMPSRAGETQYF. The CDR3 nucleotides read TGCAGCGTTATGCCCAGCAGGGCGGGGGAGACCCAGTACTTC.

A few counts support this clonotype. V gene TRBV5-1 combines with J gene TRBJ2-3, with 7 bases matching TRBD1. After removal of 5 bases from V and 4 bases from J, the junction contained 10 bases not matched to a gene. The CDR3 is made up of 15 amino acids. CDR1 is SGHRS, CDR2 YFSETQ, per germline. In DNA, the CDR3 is TGCGCCAGCAGAGTCCGACAGGGTTCTGCAGATACGCAGTATTTT. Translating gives CASRVRQGSADTQYF.

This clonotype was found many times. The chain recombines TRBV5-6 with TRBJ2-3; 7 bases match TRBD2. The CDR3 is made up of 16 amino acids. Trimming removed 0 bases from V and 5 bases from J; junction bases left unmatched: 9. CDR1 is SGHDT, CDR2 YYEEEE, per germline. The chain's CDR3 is CASSLVGSGFGDTQYF. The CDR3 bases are TGTGCCAGCAGCTTGGTGGGTAGCGGGTTCGGAGATACGCAGTATTTT.

The chain's CDR3 is CASSLLGEYEQYF. In DNA form, the CDR3 reads TGTGCCAGCAGCTTATTAGGGGAATACGAGCAGTACTTC. The rearrangement joins TRBV7-9 to TRBJ2-7; tentatively, D is TRBD1 (5 bases). CDR3 length equals 13 residues. From germline, CDR1 is SEHNR and CDR2 FQNEAQ (reference sequence). V was cut by 2 bases and J by 4 bases, with 9 bases left in between.

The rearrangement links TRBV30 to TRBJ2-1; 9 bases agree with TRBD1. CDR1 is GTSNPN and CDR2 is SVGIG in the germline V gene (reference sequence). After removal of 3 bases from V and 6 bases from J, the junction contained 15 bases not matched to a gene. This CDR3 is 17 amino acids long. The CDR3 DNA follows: TGTGCCTGGAGACCGTATTGGGACAGGGATTCCGCCAATGAGCAGTTCTTC. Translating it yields CAWRPYWDRDSANEQFF.

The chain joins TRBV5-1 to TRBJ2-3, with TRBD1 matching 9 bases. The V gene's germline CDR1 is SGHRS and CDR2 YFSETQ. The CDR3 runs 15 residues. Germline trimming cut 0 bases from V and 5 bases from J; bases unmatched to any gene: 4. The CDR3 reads CASSLVTGGVDTQYF. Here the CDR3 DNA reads TGCGCCAGCAGCTTGGTAACAGGGGGCGTAGATACGCAGTATTTT.

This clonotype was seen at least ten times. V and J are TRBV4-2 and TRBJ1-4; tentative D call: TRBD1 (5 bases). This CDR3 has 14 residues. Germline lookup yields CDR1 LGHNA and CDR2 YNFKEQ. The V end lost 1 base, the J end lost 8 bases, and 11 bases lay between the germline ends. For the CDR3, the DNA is TGTGCCAGCAGCCAAGCTCAGGGTAGGGAAAAACTGTTTTTT. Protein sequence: CASSQAQGREKLFF.